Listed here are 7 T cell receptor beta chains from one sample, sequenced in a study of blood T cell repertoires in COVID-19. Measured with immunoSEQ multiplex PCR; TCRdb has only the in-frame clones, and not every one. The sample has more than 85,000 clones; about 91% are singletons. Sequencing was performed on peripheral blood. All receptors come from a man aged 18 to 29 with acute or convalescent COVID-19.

The CDR3 coding sequence is TGCAGTGCTAGTACCCGGACAGGGGGAGACTATGGCTACACCTTC. Its protein is CSASTRTGGDYGYTF. The J gene is TRBJ1-2, the V gene TRBV20-1; 10 nucleotides agree with TRBD1. The CDR3 runs 15 residues. Germline CDR1 is DFQATT and CDR2 is SNEGSKA (reference sequence). V trimming: 3 bases; J trimming: 3 bases; junction bases outside the gene matches: 7.

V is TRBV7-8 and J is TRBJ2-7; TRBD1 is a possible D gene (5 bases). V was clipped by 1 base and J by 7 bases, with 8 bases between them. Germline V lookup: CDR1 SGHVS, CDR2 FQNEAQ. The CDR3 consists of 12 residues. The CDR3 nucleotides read TGTGCCAGCAGCTTAGGGAACAGGGAGCAGTACTTC. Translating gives CASSLGNREQYF.

In nucleotides, the CDR3 is TGTGCCAGCAGCTTGGTCGGGGGGCAGAACACCGGGGAGCTGTTTTTT. This codes for CASSLVGGQNTGELFF. The rearrangement uses TRBV5-4 and TRBJ2-2; tentatively, D is TRBD2 (7 bases). The germline V gene encodes CDR1 SGHNT and CDR2 YYREEE (reference sequence). CDR3 length: 16 amino acids. Trimming pared 0 bases from V and 1 base from J, leaving 10 bases between.

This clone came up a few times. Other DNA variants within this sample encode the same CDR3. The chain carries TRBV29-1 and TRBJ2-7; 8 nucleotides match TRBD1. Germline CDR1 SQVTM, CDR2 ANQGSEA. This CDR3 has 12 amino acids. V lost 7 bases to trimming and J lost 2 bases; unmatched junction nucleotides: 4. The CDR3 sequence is CSAGQGTYEQYF. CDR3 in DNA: TGCAGCGCTGGACAGGGAACCTACGAGCAGTACTTC.

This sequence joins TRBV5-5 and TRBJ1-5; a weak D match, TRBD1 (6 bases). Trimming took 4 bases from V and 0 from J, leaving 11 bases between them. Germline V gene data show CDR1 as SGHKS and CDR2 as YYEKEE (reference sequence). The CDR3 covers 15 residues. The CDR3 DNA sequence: TGTGCCAGCAGCGAACAGGGAAATAGCAATCAGCCCCAGCATTTT. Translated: CASSEQGNSNQPQHF. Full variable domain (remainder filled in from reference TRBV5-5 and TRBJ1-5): DAGVTQSPTHLIKTRGQQVTLRCSPISGHKSVSWYQQVLGQGPQFIFQYYEKEERGRGNFPDRFSARQFPNYSSELNVNALLLGDSALYLCASSEQGNSNQPQHFGDGTRLSIL.

In DNA form, the CDR3 reads TGCGCCAGCAGCCAAGATAGGCAACAGAGCTCTGGAAACACCATATATTTT. It is translated as CASSQDRQQSSGNTIYF. V gene TRBV4-1 combines with J gene TRBJ1-3; D is uncertain. This CDR3 contains 17 residues. Looked up from germline, CDR1 is MGHRA and CDR2 is YSYEKL. Trimming shortened V by 0 bases and J by 0 bases, and 12 bases separated the two germline ends.

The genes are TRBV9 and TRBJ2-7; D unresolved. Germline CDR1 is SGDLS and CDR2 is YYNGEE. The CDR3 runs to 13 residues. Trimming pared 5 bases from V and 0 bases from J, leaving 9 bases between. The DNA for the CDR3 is TGTGCCAGCAGGGGCGAAGGCTCCTACGAGCAGTACTTC. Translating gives CASRGEGSYEQYF.